The text below deals with one T cell receptor beta chain. Its antigen is unidentified. Expansion of antigen-specific CD4+ T cells with viral peptide pools was carried out by the ViraFEST assay before sequencing. Investigators separated out CD4+ T cells once more than nine days of culture had passed. Convalescent patients had PCR-confirmed SARS-CoV-2 infection between March and December 2020. The sample belongs to a study of vaccination effects on CD4 cells after COVID-19. Clones were sequenced by immunoSEQ multiplex PCR, and TCRdb holds only the in-frame ones, with some missing. Here the sample spans tens of thousands of clones, 76% being singletons. The CDR3 loop spans 14 amino acids. Trimming removed 2 bases at V and 6 bases at J, with 15 bases between. Germline-derived CDR1 and CDR2 are SGHKS and YYEKEE (reference sequence).

The rearrangement joins TRBV5-5 to TRBJ2-7; D might be TRBD2 (5 bases). The source was CD4+ T cells from PBMCs cultured with HIV peptides, collected before COVID-19 vaccination. As to subset: HIV-1 Nef peptide pool negative control/reference culture. This receptor was taken from a human donor who had a prior SARS-CoV-2 infection. CDR3 sequence reads: CASSFSGESTEQYF. For the CDR3, the DNA is TGTGCCAGCAGCTTTTCTGGGGAGTCTACCGAGCAGTACTTC.